The TCR beta chain under discussion was sequenced for a study of spatial heterogeneity in lung cancer. Sample time point: sample taken at primary tumor resection. General observations from the study: Counts of expanded alpha and beta TCRs within tumors tracked the tumor nonsynonymous mutation count.

This clonotype was picked up many times. What it binds is unknown. TCRdb re-derived calls from the 5' RACE reads in MiXCR, one entry per CDR3 protein. The sample has thousands of distinct CDR3 sequences; about 13% are singletons. The CDR3 has 15 amino acids. The V and J ends lost 0 bases and 10 bases, in that order; junction bases with no gene match: 9. Germline CDR1 DFQATT, CDR2 SNEGSKA (reference sequence). This clonotype originated in a male donor with early-stage non-small cell lung cancer. The chain employs TRBV20-1 and TRBJ1-6, with 7 bases lining up with TRBD1. The sequences come from lung tumor tissue, collected at surgery. This chain's CDR3 is CSARENQGVRSPLHF. The CDR3 DNA follows: TGCAGTGCTAGAGAGAACCAGGGGGTGAGGTCACCCCTCCACTTT.